The source of this TCR beta chain is a study of T cell repertoires in cytomegalovirus infection. To note about this clonotype: Its antigen is still unknown.

Germline CDR1 and CDR2: SQVTM and ANQGSEA. Between the trimmed V and J ends, which lost 0 bases and 5 bases, there was a span of 8 bases. There are 13 residues in the CDR3. TCRdb called the reads again in MiXCR, with one record for every CDR3 protein. Of hundreds of thousands of distinct CDR3 sequences in the sample, about 9.2% were seen once. General observations from the study: HLA-C-restricted CMV-specific TCR beta clonotypes prevailed in the ex vivo response.

The sequence was obtained from a human donor in good health (CMV status not recorded). Some clones in this sample may be carry-over from other donors' samples. J is TRBJ2-1 and V is TRBV29-1, with TRBD2 as a possible D gene (5 bases). Sequencing was performed on PBMCs. The CDR3 DNA follows: TGCAGCGTTGAAGAACGGCGGGACAATGAGCAGTTCTTC. Its protein product is CSVEERRDNEQFF.